This T cell receptor (beta chain) was sequenced during a study of blood T cell repertoires in COVID-19. Trimming cost V 2 bases and J 1 base, with 8 bases left between them. Germline V lookup: CDR1 WSHSY, CDR2 SAAADI. CDR3 length: 14 amino acids. Authors' analysis steps: Reference gene primer amplification gave estimated nucleated cell counts. Assay used: immunoSEQ multiplex PCR; TCRdb lists only in-frame clones, some missing. V and J calls and clone size are copied from that table; D and trimming were computed from the DNA. Among approximately 190,000 clones, 84% were seen once, and the ten largest hold 15% to 20%.

The rearrangement joins TRBV10-2 to TRBJ1-1; D uncertain. Sequencing was done on a sample of peripheral blood. This clonotype originated in a human donor in a cohort sampled during active COVID-19. The CDR3 sequence is CASSEPGKNTEAFF. DNA for the CDR3: TGCGCCAGCAGTGAGCCGGGGAAGAACACTGAAGCTTTCTTT.